This is a list of T cell receptor beta chains from one sample in a study of T-cell reconstitution after alpha-beta-depleted transplantation in children. TCRdb independently ran MiXCR on the PCR reads; one entry per CDR3 protein. The sample yields roughly 120,000 distinct CDR3 sequences, 9% to 12% seen once. The sequencing used PBMCs from the stem cell graft donor, collected from the stem cell graft. These receptors all come from a human donor who donated a stem cell graft to a child with acute lymphoblastic leukemia. Both conserved end residues are part of each CDR3. Fields, in order: V gene, clone size, J gene, D gene, CDR3 protein, CDR3 DNA. D genes are given only for firm matches. Clone size appears in some rows only: once, few, many, or a class for an expanded clone.

TRBV6-5,many,TRBJ2-5,.,CASSYSYRELGTQYF,TGTGCCAGCAGTTACTCCTACCGAGAACTGGGGACCCAGTACTTC
TRBV12-3/TRBV12-4,many,TRBJ2-1,.,CASGGRAAYNEQFF,TGTGCCAGCGGGGGCAGGGCCGCCTACAATGAGCAGTTCTTC
TRBV7-9,many,TRBJ2-2,.,CASSLPTGGELFF,TGTGCCAGCAGCTTACCTACGGGGGGGGAGCTGTTTTTT
TRBV9,many,TRBJ2-2,.,CASSVYAGLNTGELFF,TGTGCCAGCAGCGTCTATGCGGGGCTGAACACCGGGGAGCTGTTTTTT
TRBV29-1,many,TRBJ2-7,TRBD2,CSVEGGLAGVGRYF,TGCAGCGTTGAAGGGGGACTAGCGGGAGTGGGACGGTACTTC
TRBV28,many,TRBJ1-2,TRBD1,CATKPGGRYGYTF,TGTGCCACCAAACCAGGGGGCAGGTATGGCTACACCTTC
TRBV5-1,many,TRBJ2-5,.,CASNQGYEETQYF,TGCGCCAGCAATCAGGGATATGAGGAGACCCAGTACTTC
TRBV19,few,TRBJ2-2,TRBD2,CASKPKLLGLAGSGELFF,TGTGCCAGTAAACCAAAACTCCTTGGCCTAGCGGGGAGCGGGGAGCTGTTTTTT
TRBV29-1,many,TRBJ1-4,.,CSVGGPGEKLFF,TGCAGCGTTGGAGGGCCGGGTGAAAAACTGTTTTTT
TRBV3-1,many,TRBJ1-2,.,CASSQDKRSEDYGYTF,TGTGCCAGCAGCCAAGATAAACGGTCCGAAGACTATGGCTACACCTTC
TRBV4-1,many,TRBJ2-2,.,CASSQDPASGELFF,TGCGCCAGCAGCCAAGATCCCGCGTCCGGGGAGCTGTTTTTT
TRBV20-1,many,TRBJ1-3,.,CSAKDKYSGNTIYF,TGCAGTGCAAAAGACAAGTACTCTGGAAACACCATATATTTT
TRBV7-2,.,TRBJ2-6,.,CASSLVKAGANGLTF,TGTGCCAGCAGCTTAGTCAAGGCTGGGGCCAACGGCCTGACTTTC
TRBV7-9,many,TRBJ1-1,.,CASLRTVNTEAFF,TGTGCCAGCCTAAGGACGGTGAACACTGAAGCTTTCTTT
TRBV7-9,many,TRBJ2-1,TRBD2,CASSIPRGEAQFF,TGTGCCAGCAGCATCCCGCGGGGGGAAGCGCAGTTCTTC
TRBV6-5,many,TRBJ2-1,.,CASSYRDPPYSEQFF,TGTGCCAGCAGTTACCGGGACCCCCCCTATAGTGAGCAGTTCTTC
TRBV7-9,few,TRBJ2-7,.,CASSLGESYEQYF,TGTGCCAGCAGCTTAGGAGAATCCTACGAGCAGTACTTC
TRBV20-1,many,TRBJ1-2,TRBD1,CSASEDRDLILGYTF,TGCAGTGCTAGTGAGGACAGGGATTTAATATTGGGCTACACCTTC
TRBV12-3/TRBV12-4,many,TRBJ1-2,.,CASSPTRGGYTF,TGTGCCAGCAGTCCTACTAGGGGTGGCTACACCTTC
TRBV5-1,many,TRBJ1-6,.,CASSARDSYNSPLHF,TGCGCCAGCAGTGCCAGGGACTCCTATAATTCACCCCTCCACTTT
TRBV5-1,many,TRBJ2-5,TRBD1,CASSKVGTGPLTYQETQYF,TGCGCCAGCAGCAAGGTGGGGACAGGACCTCTCACCTATCAAGAGACCCAGTACTTC
TRBV7-2,many,TRBJ1-5,.,CAAAIIYRVPSNQPQHF,TGTGCAGCAGCTATAATATACAGGGTTCCTAGCAATCAGCCCCAGCATTTT
TRBV15,many,TRBJ2-7,.,CATSRDRGTPREQYF,TGTGCCACCAGCAGAGATAGAGGGACACCAAGGGAGCAGTACTTC
TRBV25-1,many,TRBJ1-6,.,CASSEYAWNSPLHF,TGTGCCAGCAGTGAATATGCCTGGAATTCACCCCTCCACTTT
TRBV5-1,many,TRBJ2-5,TRBD1,CASSRQGPSVETQYF,TGCGCCAGCAGCCGACAGGGGCCCTCGGTGGAGACCCAGTACTTC
TRBV30,many,TRBJ2-7,TRBD1,CAWSLTGGYEQYF,TGTGCCTGGAGTCTTACAGGGGGCTACGAGCAGTACTTC
TRBV4-2,many,TRBJ2-5,.,CASSQLPAGTYQTQYF,TGTGCCAGCAGCCAACTGCCCGCCGGGACTTACCAGACCCAGTACTTC
TRBV27,many,TRBJ2-1,.,CASSLASQYNEQFF,TGTGCCAGCAGTTTAGCTAGCCAATACAATGAGCAGTTCTTC
TRBV28,.,TRBJ1-1,.,CASIWGGGMNTEAFF,TGTGCCAGCATTTGGGGGGGAGGGATGAACACTGAAGCTTTCTTT
TRBV25-1,many,TRBJ2-7,.,CASSDMEGPSYEQYF,TGTGCCAGCAGTGATATGGAAGGGCCCTCCTACGAGCAGTACTTC
TRBV18,.,TRBJ1-5,.,CASSRWGPISNQPQHF,TGTGCCAGCTCACGGTGGGGACCGATTAGCAATCAGCCCCAGCATTTT
TRBV4-3,many,TRBJ2-3,.,CASSPKRGITQYF,TGCGCCAGCAGCCCTAAACGAGGGATTACGCAGTATTTT
TRBV11-2,few,TRBJ2-1,.,CASSPGREDPTRYNEQFF,TGTGCCAGCAGTCCGGGGAGAGAGGACCCGACTCGTTACAATGAGCAGTTCTTC
TRBV12-3/TRBV12-4,many,TRBJ2-7,TRBD1,CASTQGQLKAEQYF,TGTGCCAGCACCCAGGGACAGCTAAAAGCCGAGCAGTACTTC
TRBV20-1,many,TRBJ2-3,TRBD1,CSARDGDRSTDTQYF,TGCAGTGCTAGAGATGGGGACAGGAGCACAGATACGCAGTATTTT
TRBV7-3,many,TRBJ1-6,.,CASSLTNRDTLHF,TGTGCCAGCAGCTTAACTAACAGGGACACCCTCCACTTT
TRBV18,many,TRBJ1-2,.,CASSPPARDTLSYGYTF,TGTGCCAGCTCACCACCGGCGCGGGACACCTTAAGCTATGGCTACACCTTC
TRBV20-1,many,TRBJ2-2,.,CSARVGATNTGELFF,TGCAGTGCTAGAGTGGGGGCAACGAACACCGGGGAGCTGTTTTTT
TRBV9,.,TRBJ2-7,TRBD1,CASSARRDSPYEQYF,TGTGCCAGCAGCGCCCGACGGGACAGTCCCTACGAGCAGTACTTC
TRBV20-1,few,TRBJ2-6,TRBD2,CSASPRSSGGPSGANVLTF,TGCAGTGCTAGTCCCCGTTCTAGCGGGGGCCCCTCTGGGGCCAACGTCCTGACTTTC
TRBV12-3/TRBV12-4,many,TRBJ2-7,.,CASSPSGGGEQYF,TGTGCCAGCAGTCCCTCAGGGGGAGGCGAGCAGTACTTC
TRBV20-1,many,TRBJ2-1,.,CSAPKGSIPYNEQFF,TGCAGTGCTCCGAAGGGGTCCATACCTTACAATGAGCAGTTCTTC
TRBV5-4,many,TRBJ1-1,TRBD1,CASSADPGQEAFF,TGTGCCAGCAGCGCGGACCCGGGACAGGAAGCTTTCTTT
TRBV7-9,many,TRBJ2-1,TRBD2,CASSQTSGSSYNEQFF,TGTGCCAGCAGCCAAACTAGCGGGAGCTCCTACAATGAGCAGTTCTTC
TRBV18,many,TRBJ1-2,.,CASSPRQGLDGYTF,TGTGCCAGCTCACCACGGCAGGGGCTGGATGGCTACACCTTC
TRBV12-3/TRBV12-4,many,TRBJ1-2,.,CASSLMGRANYGYTF,TGTGCCAGCAGTTTAATGGGGAGAGCTAACTATGGCTACACCTTC
TRBV5-1,many,TRBJ2-7,.,CASSIRTNSYEQYF,TGCGCCAGCAGCATCAGGACAAACTCCTACGAGCAGTACTTC
TRBV20-1,many,TRBJ2-1,.,CSGKAGEGRNEQFF,TGCAGTGGGAAGGCAGGGGAGGGTCGGAATGAGCAGTTCTTC